Listed here are 16 T cell receptor beta chains from one sample, sequenced in a study of control samples from healthy donors and cancer patients. TCRdb's copy holds only in-frame clones and misses some; the assay was immunoSEQ multiplex PCR. The sample shows tens of thousands of clones, approximately 85% of them seen only once. The specimen was blood. These receptors were obtained from a man in his forties or fifties in good health.

The V call is TRBV30, the J call TRBJ1-6; 11 bases align to TRBD1. Germline V gives CDR1 GTSNPN, CDR2 SVGIG (reference sequence). Trimming at V came to 8 bases and at J to 7 bases, leaving 10 bases not matched to a gene. The CDR3 has 15 residues. CDR3 bases: TGTGCCGGTAACCGGGACAGGGGGGGAAATTCACCCCTCCACTTT. This encodes CAGNRDRGGNSPLHF. The full variable domain, with the rest looked up from reference TRBV30 and TRBJ1-6, is SQTIHQWPATLVQPVGSPLSLECTVEGTSNPNLYWYRQAAGRGLQLLFYSVGIGQISSEVPQNLSASRPQDRQFILSSKKLLLSDSGFYLCAGNRDRGGNSPLHFGNGTRLTVT.

V gene TRBV6-1 combines with J gene TRBJ1-3; the D is unclear. Per the germline V gene, CDR1 is MNHNS and CDR2 is SASEGT. This CDR3 region has 13 residues. Trimming shortened V by 2 bases and J by 5 bases, and 7 bases separated the two germline ends. CDR3 residues: CASSESRRNTIYF. The CDR3 DNA follows: TGTGCCAGCAGTGAATCTAGGAGAAACACCATATATTTT.

The rearrangement uses TRBV11-2 and TRBJ1-3, with unresolved D. Germline V gene sequence: CDR1 SGHAT, CDR2 FQNNGV. The CDR3 spans 15 residues. V was trimmed by 4 bases and J by 4 bases, leaving 14 bases between them. CDR3 sequence: CASSSPARSGNTIYF. The CDR3 region has the DNA TGTGCCAGCAGCTCCCCGGCCAGGTCCGGAAACACCATATATTTT.

This clone was observed once. The CDR3 here is CASSFLGAPGETQYF. DNA for the CDR3: TGTGCCAGCAGCTTTCTAGGGGCGCCCGGGGAGACCCAGTACTTC. The J gene is TRBJ2-5, the V gene TRBV5-4; a weak D match, TRBD1 (5 bases). Per germline, CDR1 SGHNT and CDR2 YYREEE (reference sequence). The CDR3 runs 15 residues. The V end lost 2 bases, the J end lost 5 bases, and 16 bases lay between the germline ends.

The chain employs TRBV5-4 and TRBJ2-2; no clear D gene. The V end lost 1 base, the J end lost 4 bases, and 11 bases lay between the germline ends. CDR1 is SGHNT, CDR2 YYREEE, per germline (reference sequence). This CDR3 comprises 15 residues. CDR3 protein: CASSLNRISTGELFF. The DNA of the CDR3 is TGTGCCAGCAGCTTGAATCGGATATCCACCGGGGAGCTGTTTTTT.

Regarding this clone: A junction end diverges from the germline sequence, so it may reflect a read error. This chain links TRBV2 with TRBJ1-2, with 8 positions matching TRBD1. Germline-derived CDR1 and CDR2 are SNHLY and FYNNEI. The CDR3 contains 12 residues. The CDR3 DNA is TGTGCCAGCGGACAGGGTAACCATGGCTACACCTTC. Protein sequence: CASGQGNHGYTF.

CDR3 protein: CASSSRTGNTGELFF. The CDR3 DNA sequence: TGCGCCAGCAGCTCGCGGACAGGGAACACCGGGGAGCTGTTTTTT. The rearrangement joins TRBV5-1 to TRBJ2-2; TRBD1 matches at 7 bases. The J segment lost 1 base and the V segment lost 3 bases, leaving 3 bases of the junction unmatched. CDR3 length equals 15 residues. The germline V gene encodes CDR1 SGHRS and CDR2 YFSETQ.

The chain links TRBV6-2 or TRBV6-3 to TRBJ2-1; no definite D call. Germline lookup yields CDR1 MNHEY and CDR2 SVGEGT. The CDR3 is 16 residues long. V was clipped by 0 bases and J by 9 bases, with 18 bases between them. The CDR3 region is CASSYSWAAGRREQFF. CDR3 DNA: TGTGCCAGCAGTTACTCCTGGGCAGCCGGGCGGCGTGAGCAGTTCTTC.

This clone has a handful of counts. The rearrangement links TRBV30 to TRBJ1-5; D ambiguous. CDR1 and CDR2 from the germline V gene are GTSNPN and SVGIG (reference sequence). Deletions cut 0 bases from V and 4 bases from J, with 7 bases between. There are 13 residues in the CDR3. The CDR3 DNA reads as TGTGCCTGGAGTGTACGCGGGAATCAGCCCCAGCATTTT. Its translation is CAWSVRGNQPQHF.

CDR3 sequence reads: CASSQALAGGSDEQFF. The CDR3 DNA is TGTGCCAGCAGCCAAGCCCTAGCGGGAGGTAGCGATGAGCAGTTCTTC. The genes are TRBV14 and TRBJ2-1, with 11 nucleotides matching TRBD2. CDR3 length: 16 amino acids. Trimming cost V 1 base and J 8 bases; bases outside gene matches: 7. Germline CDR1 SGHDN, CDR2 FVKESK.

This rearrangement joins TRBV11-2 to TRBJ2-7; tentatively, D is TRBD1 or TRBD2 (5 bases each). In germline, CDR1 is SGHAT, CDR2 FQNNGV. This CDR3 is built from 13 residues. Trimming shortened V by 1 base and J by 6 bases, and 10 bases separated the two germline ends. The CDR3 sequence: CASSLVGAGEQYF. The CDR3 coding sequence is TGTGCCAGCAGCTTAGTCGGGGCTGGCGAGCAGTACTTC.

The rearrangement uses TRBV7-2 and TRBJ2-2; D is perhaps TRBD1 (6 bases). Trimming took off 5 bases at V and 7 bases at J, with 14 bases between the two ends. This CDR3 comprises 14 residues. CDR1 is SGHTA, CDR2 FQGNSA, per germline. In nucleotides, the CDR3 is TGTGCCAGCAGCCCCTACAGGGCGGACGGGGAGCTGTTTTTT. It is translated as CASSPYRADGELFF.

The chain combines TRBV11-2 with TRBJ1-1; 9 positions match TRBD1. Germline trimming cut 5 bases from V and 0 bases from J; bases unmatched to any gene: 4. CDR1 is SGHAT and CDR2 is FQNNGV in the germline V gene. This CDR3 region has 15 residues. The CDR3 nucleotides are TGTGCCAGCAGCAAACGACAGGGGGTGAACACTGAAGCTTTCTTT. Its translation: CASSKRQGVNTEAFF.

The chain carries TRBV13 and TRBJ1-3; the match to TRBD1 covers 7 bases. Trimming at V came to 7 bases and at J to 2 bases, leaving 11 bases not matched to a gene. Germline V CDR1 and CDR2: PRHDT, FYEKMQ (reference sequence). The CDR3 covers 16 residues. In nucleotides, the CDR3 is TGTGCCAGCACCCGTAGGGGGCTGGAAGCTGGAAACACCATATATTTT. Translation: CASTRRGLEAGNTIYF.

This chain connects TRBV28 to TRBJ2-7, with D tentatively TRBD1 (6 bases). This CDR3 contains 14 residues. Germline CDR1 reads MDHEN; CDR2 reads SYDVKM. Deletions cut 5 bases from V and 1 base from J, with 12 bases between. CDR3 protein: CASSLRGLSYEQYF. CDR3 nucleotides: TGTGCCAGCAGTCTCAGGGGTCTTTCCTACGAGCAGTACTTC.

The rearrangement joins TRBV5-4 to TRBJ2-1, with D possibly matching TRBD1 (6 bases). The germline V and J ends were trimmed by 4 bases and 0 bases, with 23 bases remaining between them. Germline assignment: CDR1 SGHNT and CDR2 YYREEE (reference sequence). This CDR3 is 19 amino acids long. Written as DNA, the CDR3 is TGTGCCAGCAGCAAACGACGGGGACAAATTATGAACTCCTACAATGAGCAGTTCTTC. This encodes CASSKRRGQIMNSYNEQFF.